The entry that follows covers one T cell receptor beta chain sequence. V was cut by 5 bases and J by 2 bases, with 9 bases left in between. The CDR3 length is 13 residues. The sample is drawn from a study of blood T cell repertoires in COVID-19. Study information: Samples came from the United States, Italy and Spain, spanning acute and convalescent COVID-19. PBMCs, B-cell-depleted T cells, or T cells provided the cDNA or gDNA that made up the material.

Study processing details: Estimation of nucleated cell counts was performed using reference gene primer amplification. TCRdb keeps only in-frame clones here, not all; method: immunoSEQ multiplex PCR. The V and J calls and clone size were taken over from that table, and D and trimming were inferred from the DNA. The sample yields 60,000 or so clones, roughly nine tenths seen once. The rearrangement links TRBV12-3 or TRBV12-4 to TRBJ1-2; weak D call: TRBD1 (6 bases). The sequence was obtained from a man aged 55-75 years with acute or convalescent COVID-19. Sample: peripheral blood. The CDR3: CASSPTGNYGYTF. CDR3 nucleotide sequence: TGTGCCAGCAGTCCTACAGGGAACTATGGCTACACCTTC.